Sequencing of this T cell receptor (beta chain) was carried out in a study of shared T cell receptors in the human thymus. The V gene end was trimmed by 6 bases and the J gene end by 4 bases; junction bases not matched to a gene: 3. The length of the CDR3 is 14 residues. Germline V gene lookup returns CDR1 MNHEY and CDR2 SVGAGI. This clone was picked up a small number of times. Generated by immunoSEQ multiplex PCR, the TCRdb table keeps only in-frame clones and is missing some. The sample carries 540,000 or so clones, 70% to 80% recorded once. This sample was also put to use in a study of human thymus T cells.

The chain combines TRBV6-5 with TRBJ2-1; 10 bases agree with TRBD1. The source material was thymocytes. The source of this sequence is a boy younger than two with a congenital heart defect. This CDR3 is CASRRQGAYNEQFF. The CDR3 DNA reads as TGTGCCAGCAGGCGACAGGGGGCTTACAATGAGCAGTTCTTC.